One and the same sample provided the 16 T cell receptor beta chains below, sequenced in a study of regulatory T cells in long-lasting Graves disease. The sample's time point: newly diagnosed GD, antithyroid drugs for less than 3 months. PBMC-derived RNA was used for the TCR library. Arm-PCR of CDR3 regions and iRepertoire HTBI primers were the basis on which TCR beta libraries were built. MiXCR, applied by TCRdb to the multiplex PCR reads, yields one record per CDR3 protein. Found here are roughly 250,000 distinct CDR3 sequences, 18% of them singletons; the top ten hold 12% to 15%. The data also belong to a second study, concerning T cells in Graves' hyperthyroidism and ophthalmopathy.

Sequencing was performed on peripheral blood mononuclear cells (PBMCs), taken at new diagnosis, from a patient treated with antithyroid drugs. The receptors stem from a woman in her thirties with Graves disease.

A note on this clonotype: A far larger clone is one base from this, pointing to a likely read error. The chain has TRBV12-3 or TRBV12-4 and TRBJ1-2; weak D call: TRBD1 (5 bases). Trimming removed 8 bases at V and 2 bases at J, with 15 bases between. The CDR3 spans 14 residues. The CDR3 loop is CASPPPGRNYGYTF. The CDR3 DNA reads TGTGCCAGCCCACCACCGGGACGGAACTATGGCTACACCTTC.

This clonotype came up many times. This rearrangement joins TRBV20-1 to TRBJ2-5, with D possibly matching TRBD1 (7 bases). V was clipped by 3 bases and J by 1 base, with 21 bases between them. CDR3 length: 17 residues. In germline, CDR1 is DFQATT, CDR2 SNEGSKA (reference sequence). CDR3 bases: TGCAGTGCTAGCGGCCTTCCAGGGGGGATGGGCCAAGAGACCCAGTACTTC. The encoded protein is CSASGLPGGMGQETQYF.

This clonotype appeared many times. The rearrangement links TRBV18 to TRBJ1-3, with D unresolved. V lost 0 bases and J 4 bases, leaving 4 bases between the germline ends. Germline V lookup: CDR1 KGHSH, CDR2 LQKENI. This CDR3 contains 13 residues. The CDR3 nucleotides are TGTGCCAGCTCACCACCCACGGGAAACACCATATATTTT. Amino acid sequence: CASSPPTGNTIYF.

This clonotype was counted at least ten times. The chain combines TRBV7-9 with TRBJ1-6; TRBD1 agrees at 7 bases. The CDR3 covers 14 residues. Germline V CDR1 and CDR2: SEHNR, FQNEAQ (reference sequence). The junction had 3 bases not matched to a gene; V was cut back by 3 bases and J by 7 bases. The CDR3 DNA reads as TGTGCCAGCAGCTTCCGGGACAGAAATTCACCCCTCCACTTT. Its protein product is CASSFRDRNSPLHF.

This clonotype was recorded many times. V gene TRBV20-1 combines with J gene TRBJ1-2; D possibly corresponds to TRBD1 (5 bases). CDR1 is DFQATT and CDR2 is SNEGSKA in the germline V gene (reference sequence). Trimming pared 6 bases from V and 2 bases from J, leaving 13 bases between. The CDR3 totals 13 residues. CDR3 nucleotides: TGCAGTGCGCTGCAGACAGTGAACTATGGCTACACCTTC. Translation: CSALQTVNYGYTF.

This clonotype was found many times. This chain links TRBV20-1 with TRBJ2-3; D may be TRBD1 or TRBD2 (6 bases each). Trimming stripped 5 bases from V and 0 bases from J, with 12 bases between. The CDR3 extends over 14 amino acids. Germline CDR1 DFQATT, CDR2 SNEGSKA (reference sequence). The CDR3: CSAQSGASTDTQYF. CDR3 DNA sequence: TGCAGTGCTCAGTCGGGGGCTAGCACAGATACGCAGTATTTT.

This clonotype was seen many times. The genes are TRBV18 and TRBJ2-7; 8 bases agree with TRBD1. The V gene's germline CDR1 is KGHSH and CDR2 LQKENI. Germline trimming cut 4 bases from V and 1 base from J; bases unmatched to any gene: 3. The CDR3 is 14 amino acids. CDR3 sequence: CASSHDRGSYEQYF. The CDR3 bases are TGTGCCAGCTCACACGACAGGGGATCCTACGAGCAGTACTTC.

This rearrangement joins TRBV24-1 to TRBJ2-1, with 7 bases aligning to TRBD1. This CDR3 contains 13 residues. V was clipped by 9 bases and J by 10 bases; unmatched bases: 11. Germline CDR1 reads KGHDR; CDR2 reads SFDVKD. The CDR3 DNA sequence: TGTGCCACCGGGGACAGCGTAAAGGAGGAGCAGTTCTTC. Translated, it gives CATGDSVKEEQFF.

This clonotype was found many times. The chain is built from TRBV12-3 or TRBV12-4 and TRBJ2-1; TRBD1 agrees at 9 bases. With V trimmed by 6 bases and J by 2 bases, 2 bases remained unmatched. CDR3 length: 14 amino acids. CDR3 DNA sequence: TGTGCCAGCAGGGGACAGGGCCCCTACAATGAGCAGTTCTTC. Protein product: CASRGQGPYNEQFF.

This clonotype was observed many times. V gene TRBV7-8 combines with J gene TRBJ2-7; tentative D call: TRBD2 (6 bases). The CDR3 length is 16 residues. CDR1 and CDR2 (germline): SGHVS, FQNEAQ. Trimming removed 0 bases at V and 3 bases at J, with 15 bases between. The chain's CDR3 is CASSLAPPRDFYEQYF. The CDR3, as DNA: TGTGCCAGCAGCTTAGCCCCTCCTAGGGACTTCTACGAGCAGTACTTC.

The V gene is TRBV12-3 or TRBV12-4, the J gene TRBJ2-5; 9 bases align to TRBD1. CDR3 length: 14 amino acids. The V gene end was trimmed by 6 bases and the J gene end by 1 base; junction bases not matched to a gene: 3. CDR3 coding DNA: TGTGCCAGCAGATGGACAGGGGCCCAAGAGACCCAGTACTTC. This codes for CASRWTGAQETQYF.

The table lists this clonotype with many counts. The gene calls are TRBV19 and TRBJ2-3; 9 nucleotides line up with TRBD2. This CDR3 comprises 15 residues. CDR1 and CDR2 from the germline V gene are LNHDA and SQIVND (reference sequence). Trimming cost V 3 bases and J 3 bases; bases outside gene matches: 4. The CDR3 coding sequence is TGTGCCAGTAGTATTGCCAGCGGGGGGACAGATACGCAGTATTTT. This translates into CASSIASGGTDTQYF.

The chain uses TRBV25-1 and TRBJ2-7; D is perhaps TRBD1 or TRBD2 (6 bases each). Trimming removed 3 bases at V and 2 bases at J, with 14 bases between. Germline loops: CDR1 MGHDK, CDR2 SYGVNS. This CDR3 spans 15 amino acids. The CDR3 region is CASSDPGGTTYEQYF. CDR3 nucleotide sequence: TGTGCCAGCAGTGACCCCGGAGGGACAACCTACGAGCAGTACTTC.

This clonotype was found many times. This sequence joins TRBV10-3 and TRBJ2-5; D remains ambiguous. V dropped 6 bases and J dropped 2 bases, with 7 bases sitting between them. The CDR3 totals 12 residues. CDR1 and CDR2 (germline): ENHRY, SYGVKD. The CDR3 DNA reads TGTGCCATCAGCGATGGGCAAGAGACCCAGTACTTC. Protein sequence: CAISDGQETQYF.

The CDR3 here is CASQGQRGTQYF. The CDR3 nucleotides read TGCGCCAGCCAGGGACAGAGAGGGACCCAGTACTTC. The chain couples TRBV5-1 to TRBJ2-3; TRBD1 agrees at 7 bases. The J call may be in error: the DNA end matches TRBJ2-5 better. The CDR3 sequence is 12 residues long. Germline CDR1 reads SGHRS; CDR2 reads YFSETQ.

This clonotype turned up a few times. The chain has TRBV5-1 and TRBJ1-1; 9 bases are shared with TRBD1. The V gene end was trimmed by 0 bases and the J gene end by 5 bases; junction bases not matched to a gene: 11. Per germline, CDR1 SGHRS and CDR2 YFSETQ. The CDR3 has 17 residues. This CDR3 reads CASSLAPPGQGVTEAFF. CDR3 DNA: TGCGCCAGCAGCTTGGCTCCCCCGGGACAGGGAGTTACTGAAGCTTTCTTT. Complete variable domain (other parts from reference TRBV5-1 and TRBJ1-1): KAGVTQTPRYLIKTRGQQVTLSCSPISGHRSVSWYQQTPGQGLQFLFEYFSETQRNKGNFPGRFSGRQFSNSRSEMNVSTLELGDSALYLCASSLAPPGQGVTEAFFGQGTRLTVV.